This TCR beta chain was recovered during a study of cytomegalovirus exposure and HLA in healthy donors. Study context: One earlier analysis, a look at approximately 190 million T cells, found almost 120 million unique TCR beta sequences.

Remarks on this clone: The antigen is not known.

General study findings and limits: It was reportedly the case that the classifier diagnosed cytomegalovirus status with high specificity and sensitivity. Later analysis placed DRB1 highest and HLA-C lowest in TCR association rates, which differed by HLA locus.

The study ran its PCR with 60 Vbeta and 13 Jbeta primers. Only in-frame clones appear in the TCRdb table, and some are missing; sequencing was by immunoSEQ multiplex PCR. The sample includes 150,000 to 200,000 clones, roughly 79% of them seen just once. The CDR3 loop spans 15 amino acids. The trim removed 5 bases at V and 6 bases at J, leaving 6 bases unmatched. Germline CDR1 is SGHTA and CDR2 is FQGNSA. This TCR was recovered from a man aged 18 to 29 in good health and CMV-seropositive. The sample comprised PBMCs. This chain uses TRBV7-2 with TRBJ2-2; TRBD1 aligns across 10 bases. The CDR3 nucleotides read TGTGCCAGCAGCCCGGGACAGGGGTTAGCCGGGGAGCTGTTTTTT. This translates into CASSPGQGLAGELFF. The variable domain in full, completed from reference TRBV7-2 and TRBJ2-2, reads GAGVSQSPSNKVTEKGKDVELRCDPISGHTALYWYRQSLGQGLEFLIYFQGNSAPDKSGLPSDRFSAERTGGSVSTLTIQRTQQEDSAVYLCASSPGQGLAGELFFGEGSRLTVL.